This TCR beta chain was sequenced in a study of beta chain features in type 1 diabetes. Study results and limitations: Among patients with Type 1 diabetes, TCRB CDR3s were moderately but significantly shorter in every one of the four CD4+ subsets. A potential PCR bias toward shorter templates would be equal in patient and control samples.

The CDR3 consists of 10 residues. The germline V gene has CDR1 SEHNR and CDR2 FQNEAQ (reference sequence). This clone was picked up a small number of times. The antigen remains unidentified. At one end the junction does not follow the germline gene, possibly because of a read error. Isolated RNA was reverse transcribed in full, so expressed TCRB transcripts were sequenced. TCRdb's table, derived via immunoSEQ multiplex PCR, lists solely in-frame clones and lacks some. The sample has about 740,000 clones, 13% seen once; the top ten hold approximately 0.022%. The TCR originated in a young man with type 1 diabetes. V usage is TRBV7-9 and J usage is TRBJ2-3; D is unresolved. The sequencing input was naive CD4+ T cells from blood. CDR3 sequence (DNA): TGTGCCAGCAGCTTAGGAATGGAAAAGTTT. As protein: CASSLGMEKF.